The 15 T cell receptor beta chains below were found in one sample sequenced in a study of blood T cell repertoires in COVID-19. Sequencing was performed with immunoSEQ multiplex PCR; in TCRdb, only in-frame clones are kept and a portion is missing. The sample lists 20,000 to 25,000 clones, over 60% occurring once. Sequencing used peripheral blood. The receptors derive from a man between 60 and 75 years old with active COVID-19.

This sequence joins TRBV5-4 and TRBJ1-1, with D maybe TRBD1 (5 bases). From germline, CDR1 is SGHNT and CDR2 YYREEE (reference sequence). V gave up 3 bases and J gave up 5 bases, with 17 bases separating them. The CDR3 extends over 15 amino acids. CDR3 coding DNA: TGTGCCAGCAGCTCACCGGGAAACCGGGGGACTGAAGCTTTCTTT. It encodes CASSSPGNRGTEAFF.

This clone is labeled as medium-sized. The rearrangement links TRBV7-2 to TRBJ2-7; TRBD1 matches at 7 bases. This CDR3 spans 12 amino acids. The germline V gene encodes CDR1 SGHTA and CDR2 FQGNSA. The trim removed 5 bases at V and 6 bases at J, leaving 4 bases unmatched. The CDR3 DNA reads as TGTGCCAGCAGCCAGACAGGGCGCGAGCAGTACTTC. Its translation is CASSQTGREQYF.

Only a few counts were recorded for this clone. The chain's CDR3 is CASSLGPGGEGNQPQHF. DNA for the CDR3: TGTGCCAGCAGCTTGGGCCCGGGGGGGGAAGGCAATCAGCCCCAGCATTTT. V and J are TRBV11-2 and TRBJ1-5; maybe TRBD1 (5 bases). The V gene's germline CDR1 is SGHAT and CDR2 FQNNGV. The CDR3 length is 17 residues. V shed 3 bases and J shed 2 bases, with 17 bases lying between them.

The rearrangement joins TRBV6-5 to TRBJ1-4, with 10 nucleotides matching TRBD1. Germline V gives CDR1 MNHEY, CDR2 SVGAGI. Unmatched junction bases numbered 8, after V lost 5 bases and J lost 8 bases. The CDR3 is made up of 15 amino acids. The CDR3 protein is CASSTTGGAYEKLFF. The CDR3, as DNA: TGTGCCAGCAGTACGACAGGGGGCGCATACGAAAAACTGTTTTTT.

The chain combines TRBV6-5 with TRBJ1-2; TRBD1 matches 7 bases. The germline V gene has CDR1 MNHEY and CDR2 SVGAGI. There are 14 residues in the CDR3. V trimming: 5 bases; J trimming: 4 bases; junction bases outside the gene matches: 7. DNA of the CDR3: TGTGCCAGCAGTACAGGGGTATGGGGCTATGGCTACACCTTC. Protein: CASSTGVWGYGYTF.

The rearrangement links TRBV7-9 to TRBJ1-5; a weak D match, TRBD1 (5 bases). The CDR3 consists of 16 residues. The V gene's germline CDR1 is SEHNR and CDR2 FQNEAQ (reference sequence). V lost 5 bases and J 2 bases, leaving 16 bases between the germline ends. This CDR3 is CASSPGGASGNQPQHF. As DNA, the CDR3 is TGTGCCAGCAGCCCCGGAGGGGCGTCGGGCAATCAGCCCCAGCATTTT.

This clone was counted only a few times. The rearrangement joins TRBV30 to TRBJ1-4, with 8 bases that match TRBD1. Germline V lookup: CDR1 GTSNPN, CDR2 SVGIG (reference sequence). Trimming cost V 3 bases and J 10 bases; bases outside gene matches: 7. The CDR3 has 13 residues. The CDR3 sequence is CAWRVGQGGKLFF. The CDR3 DNA is TGTGCCTGGAGAGTTGGACAGGGTGGAAAACTGTTTTTT.

The chain employs TRBV29-1 and TRBJ1-1, with 8 bases that match TRBD1. Trimming at V came to 7 bases and at J to 1 base, leaving 8 bases not matched to a gene. Germline V gene data show CDR1 as SQVTM and CDR2 as ANQGSEA. The CDR3 loop spans 14 amino acids. This chain's CDR3 is CSATGGAPNTEAFF. In DNA, the CDR3 is TGCAGCGCAACAGGGGGGGCCCCGAACACTGAAGCTTTCTTT.

This chain uses TRBV28 with TRBJ1-5, with unresolved D. This CDR3 has 14 amino acids. The V end lost 3 bases, the J end lost 4 bases, and 10 bases lay between the germline ends. CDR1 MDHEN and CDR2 SYDVKM come from the germline V gene. CDR3 in amino acids: CASSFSGRNQPQHF. The CDR3 DNA follows: TGTGCCAGCAGTTTTTCGGGGAGGAATCAGCCCCAGCATTTT.

The chain employs TRBV7-8 and TRBJ2-5, with D maybe TRBD1 (6 bases). CDR1 and CDR2 from the germline V gene are SGHVS and FQNEAQ. The CDR3 runs to 15 residues. The V and J ends lost 6 bases and 2 bases respectively, with 16 bases between them. CDR3 amino acids: CASSQSQGPQETQYF. In DNA form, the CDR3 reads TGTGCCAGCAGTCAATCACAGGGTCCTCAAGAGACCCAGTACTTC.

The chain employs TRBV4-2 and TRBJ2-7; possibly TRBD2 for D (5 bases). Trimming removed 0 bases at V and 3 bases at J, with 12 bases between. CDR3 size: 15 residues. CDR1 and CDR2 (germline): LGHNA, YNFKEQ. The CDR3 region is CASSQDPTGLYEQYF. DNA for the CDR3: TGTGCCAGCAGCCAAGATCCGACCGGACTCTACGAGCAGTACTTC.

This chain joins TRBV7-9 and TRBJ1-4, with 8 positions matching TRBD1. CDR1 is SEHNR, CDR2 FQNEAQ, per germline (reference sequence). V was clipped by 1 base and J by 5 bases; unmatched bases: 3. This CDR3 is 15 amino acids long. CDR3 residues: CASSLGQGANEKLFF. In DNA, the CDR3 is TGTGCCAGCAGCTTAGGCCAGGGGGCGAATGAAAAACTGTTTTTT.

V and J are TRBV14 and TRBJ1-1, with 7 bases lining up with TRBD1. The V segment lost 2 bases and the J segment 5 bases; nucleotides outside the gene matches: 8. Germline-derived CDR1 and CDR2 are SGHDN and FVKESK. This CDR3 comprises 15 residues. In DNA, the CDR3 is TGTGCCAGCAGCCAACGGACAGGCTTCGGGACTGAAGCTTTCTTT. This codes for CASSQRTGFGTEAFF.

Written as DNA, the CDR3 is TGTGCCAGCAGGAGGGACAGCAACAATGAGCAGTTCTTC. Protein sequence: CASRRDSNNEQFF. This chain joins TRBV12-3 or TRBV12-4 and TRBJ2-1, with 7 positions matching TRBD1. This CDR3 has 13 amino acids. V gave up 6 bases and J gave up 5 bases; unmatched junction bases: 4.

Only one count was recorded for this clone. The chain links TRBV11-3 to TRBJ2-2, with D perhaps TRBD2 (5 bases). This CDR3 comprises 16 residues. The V end was cut by 1 base, the J end by 5 bases, with 14 bases between. From germline, CDR1 is SGHNT and CDR2 YENEEA. Here the CDR3 DNA reads TGTGCCAGCAGCTTAGGGGAGACTGCCGGGACCGGGGAGCTGTTTTTT. As protein: CASSLGETAGTGELFF.